This entry concerns a single TCR beta chain. This entry belongs to a study of blood T cell repertoires in COVID-19. In the authors' workflow: Reference gene primer amplification gave nucleated cell count estimates. Produced via immunoSEQ multiplex PCR; TCRdb's table is partial and in-frame only. The V and J calls and clone size were taken over from that table, and D and trimming were inferred from the DNA. Of about 83,000 clones listed, around 90% are singletons. This CDR3 region has 15 residues. V lost 4 bases and J lost 8; bases outside the gene matches: 13. Germline V gene data show CDR1 as LNHDA and CDR2 as SQIVND (reference sequence).

The chain uses TRBV19 and TRBJ1-2; TRBD1 aligns across 7 bases. The sequence derives from a woman between 50 and 59 years old with active or convalescent COVID-19. Source material: peripheral blood. The CDR3 DNA sequence: TGTGCCAGTAGTACCCGGGACAGTCGGACGGGGGGCTACACCTTC. It specifies CASSTRDSRTGGYTF.